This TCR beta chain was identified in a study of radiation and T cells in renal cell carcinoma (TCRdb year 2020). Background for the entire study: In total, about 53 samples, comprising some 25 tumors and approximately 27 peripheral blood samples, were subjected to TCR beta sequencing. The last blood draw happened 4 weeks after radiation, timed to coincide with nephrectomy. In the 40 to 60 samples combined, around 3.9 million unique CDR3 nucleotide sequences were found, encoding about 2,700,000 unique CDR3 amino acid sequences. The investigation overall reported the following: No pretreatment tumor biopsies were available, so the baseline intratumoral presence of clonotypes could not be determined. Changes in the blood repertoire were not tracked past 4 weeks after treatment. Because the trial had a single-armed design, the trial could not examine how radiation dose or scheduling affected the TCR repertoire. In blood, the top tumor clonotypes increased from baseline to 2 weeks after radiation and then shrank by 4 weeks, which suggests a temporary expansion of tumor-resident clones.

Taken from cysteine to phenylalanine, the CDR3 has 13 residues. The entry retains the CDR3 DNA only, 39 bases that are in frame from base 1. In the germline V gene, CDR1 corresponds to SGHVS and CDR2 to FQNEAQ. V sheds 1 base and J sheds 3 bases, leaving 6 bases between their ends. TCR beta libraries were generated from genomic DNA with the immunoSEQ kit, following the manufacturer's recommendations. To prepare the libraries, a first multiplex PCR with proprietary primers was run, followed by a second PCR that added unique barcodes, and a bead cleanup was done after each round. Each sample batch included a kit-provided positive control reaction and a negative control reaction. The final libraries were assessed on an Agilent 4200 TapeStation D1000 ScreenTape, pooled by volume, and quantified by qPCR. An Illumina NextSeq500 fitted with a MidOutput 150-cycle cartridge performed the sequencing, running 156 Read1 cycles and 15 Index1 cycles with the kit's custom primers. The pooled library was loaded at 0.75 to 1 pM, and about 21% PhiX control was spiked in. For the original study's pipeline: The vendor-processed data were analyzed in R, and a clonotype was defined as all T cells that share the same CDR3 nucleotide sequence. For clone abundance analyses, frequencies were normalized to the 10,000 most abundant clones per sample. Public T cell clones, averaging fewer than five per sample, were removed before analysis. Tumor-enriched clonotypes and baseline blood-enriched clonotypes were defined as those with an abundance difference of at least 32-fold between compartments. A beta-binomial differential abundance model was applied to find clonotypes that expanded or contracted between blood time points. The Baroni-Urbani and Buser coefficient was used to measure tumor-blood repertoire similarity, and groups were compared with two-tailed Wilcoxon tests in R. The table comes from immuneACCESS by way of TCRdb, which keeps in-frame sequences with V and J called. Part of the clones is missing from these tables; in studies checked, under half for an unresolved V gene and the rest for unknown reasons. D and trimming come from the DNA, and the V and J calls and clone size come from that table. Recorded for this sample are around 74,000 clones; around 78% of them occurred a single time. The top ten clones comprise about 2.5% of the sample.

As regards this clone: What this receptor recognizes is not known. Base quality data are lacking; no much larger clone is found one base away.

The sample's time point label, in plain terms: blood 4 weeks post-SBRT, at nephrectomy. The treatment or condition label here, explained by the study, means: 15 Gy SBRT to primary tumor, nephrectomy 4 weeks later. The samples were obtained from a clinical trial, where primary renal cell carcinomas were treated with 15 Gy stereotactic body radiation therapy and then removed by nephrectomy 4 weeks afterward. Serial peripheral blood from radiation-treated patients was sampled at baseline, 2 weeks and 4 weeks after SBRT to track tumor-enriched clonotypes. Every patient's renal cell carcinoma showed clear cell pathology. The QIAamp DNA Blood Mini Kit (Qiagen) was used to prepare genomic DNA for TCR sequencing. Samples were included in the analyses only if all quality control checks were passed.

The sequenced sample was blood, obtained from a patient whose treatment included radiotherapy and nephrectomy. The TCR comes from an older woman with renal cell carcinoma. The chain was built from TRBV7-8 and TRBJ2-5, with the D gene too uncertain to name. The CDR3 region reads CASSLEREETQYF. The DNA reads TGTGCCAGCAGCTTAGAAAGGGAAGAGACCCAGTACTTC.